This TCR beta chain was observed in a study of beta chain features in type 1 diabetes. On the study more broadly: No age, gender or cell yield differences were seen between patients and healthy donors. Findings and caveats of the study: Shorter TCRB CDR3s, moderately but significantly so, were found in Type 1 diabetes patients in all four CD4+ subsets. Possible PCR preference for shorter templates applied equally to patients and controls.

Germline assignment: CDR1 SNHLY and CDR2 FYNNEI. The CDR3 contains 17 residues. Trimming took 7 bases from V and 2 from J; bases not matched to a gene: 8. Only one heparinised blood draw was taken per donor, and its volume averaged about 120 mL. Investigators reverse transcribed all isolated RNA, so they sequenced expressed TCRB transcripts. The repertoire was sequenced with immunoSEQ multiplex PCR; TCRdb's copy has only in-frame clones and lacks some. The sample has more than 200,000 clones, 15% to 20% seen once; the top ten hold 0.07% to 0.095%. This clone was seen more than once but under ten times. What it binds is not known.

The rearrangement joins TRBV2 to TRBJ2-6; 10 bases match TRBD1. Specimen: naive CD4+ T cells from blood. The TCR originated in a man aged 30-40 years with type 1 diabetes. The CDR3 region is CASKPGQGIAGANVLTF. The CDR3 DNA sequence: TGTGCCAGCAAGCCGGGACAGGGGATAGCTGGGGCCAACGTCCTGACTTTC.